This TCR beta chain was sequenced during a study of cytomegalovirus exposure and HLA in healthy donors. These donors counted as nominally healthy when sampled, but unrecorded immune exposures were likely. V was clipped by 3 bases and J by 1 base, with 21 bases between them. Germline V CDR1 and CDR2: SGHTA, FQGNSA. The CDR3 contains 18 residues. The PCR contained 60 Vbeta and 13 Jbeta primers. Using immunoSEQ multiplex PCR, the repertoire was profiled, and TCRdb retains in-frame clones only, with some absent. This sample has 150,000 to 200,000 clones, with 70% to 90% found just once. The study, taken as a whole, reports: Researchers counted roughly 150 TCR beta chains as cytomegalovirus-associated. In vitro experiments confirmed that a few CMV-associated chains were specific for CMV antigens.

This clone came up once. Its target is unknown. The sequence came from a woman between 50 and 59 years old in good health and CMV-seronegative. V is TRBV7-2 and J is TRBJ1-2; TRBD1 might be the D (6 bases). The sample comprised PBMCs. CDR3 sequence: CASSFQGTTAGFNYGYTF. Here the CDR3 DNA reads TGTGCCAGCAGCTTTCAGGGGACGACAGCAGGGTTTAACTATGGCTACACCTTC.